This T cell receptor beta chain was sequenced during a study of Tregs in tolerant kidney transplant recipients. Germline CDR1 is KGHSH and CDR2 is LQKENI. The CDR3 runs 16 residues. The V and J ends lost 1 base and 1 base respectively, with 11 bases between them. The nonmyeloablative bone marrow transplants came from related graft donors, with transient mixed chimerism. Of note for this clone: The sequenced fragment ends 3 residues before the CDR3 boundary, so the rest is inferred from the germline J gene.

Assay: immunoSEQ multiplex PCR; the TCRdb copy retains only in-frame clones and omits some. This specimen shows tens of thousands of clones; the ten leading clones hold approximately 1.9%. This clonotype was sampled from a human patient who received a combined kidney and bone marrow transplant. Some T cells may be provided by the graft donor. The sequenced sample was CD4+ T cells from blood (PBMCs), obtained 24 months after the transplant. V and J are TRBV18 and TRBJ2-1; D gene ambiguous. The covered CDR3 bases are TGTGCCAGCTCACCACTCCCCGGGTTTTCCTACAATGAG. Encoded protein: CASSPLPGFSYNE. The entire CDR3 protein reads CASSPLPGFSYNEQFF.